This T cell receptor (beta chain) was sequenced during a study of blood T cell repertoires in COVID-19. Study summary: Acute and convalescent COVID-19 samples came from the United States, Italy and Spain.

The assay was immunoSEQ multiplex PCR, and TCRdb's table has in-frame clones only and misses some. The sample lists around 97,000 clones; approximately 80% were seen once. The germline V gene encodes CDR1 KGHSH and CDR2 LQKENI. V lost 0 bases and J lost 5, with 13 bases in between. The length of the CDR3 is 15 residues. This sequence was found in a man aged 70-80 years with acute or convalescent COVID-19. This sequence joins TRBV18 and TRBJ1-1; D uncertain. Material: peripheral blood. The DNA for the CDR3 is TGTGCCAGCTCACCACCCTATCCAGGCAAGACTGAAGCTTTCTTT. Translating it yields CASSPPYPGKTEAFF.